These T cell receptor beta chains were read from a single sample in a study of beta chain features in type 1 diabetes. TCRdb's copy holds only in-frame clones and misses some; the assay was immunoSEQ multiplex PCR. Of around 450,000 clones listed, about an eighth were seen once; the top ten hold 0.045% to 0.05%. Sequencing was performed on naive CD4+ T cells from blood. The source is a woman between 18 and 29 years old in good health. Both conserved end residues are part of each CDR3. Fields, in order: V gene, D gene, CDR3 length, J gene, clone size, CDR3 protein, CDR3 DNA. D genes are given only for firm matches. Some rows mark clone size as missing; the rest say once, few, many or name a class of expanded clone.

>TRBV13|.|15|TRBJ1-3|few
CASSERGSRSNTIYF
TGTGCCAGCAGCGAGAGAGGGAGCCGTTCGAACACCATATATTTT
>TRBV7-9|.|13|TRBJ1-1|few
CASSLAQGTEAFF
TGTGCCAGCAGCTTAGCGCAGGGAACTGAAGCTTTCTTT
>TRBV6-5|TRBD2|16|TRBJ2-1|few
CASSWVTSGRANEQFF
TGTGCCAGCAGTTGGGTGACTAGCGGGAGAGCAAATGAGCAGTTCTTC
>TRBV5-1|.|14|TRBJ1-4|few
CASSLRGIDEKLFF
TGCGCCAGCAGCCTTCGAGGGATTGATGAAAAACTGTTTTTT
>TRBV7-3|.|13|TRBJ2-1|.
CASSLGQPNEQFF
TGTGCCAGCAGCTTAGGGCAGCCCAATGAGCAGTTCTTC
>TRBV7-3|.|13|TRBJ2-5|.
CASSSQYQETQYF
TGTGCCAGCAGCTCTCAGTACCAAGAGACCCAGTACTTC
>TRBV27|TRBD1|19|TRBJ2-6|.
CASKQTGQGSYSGANVLTF
TGTGCCAGCAAGCAGACGGGACAGGGGTCCTACTCTGGGGCCAACGTCCTGACTTTC
>TRBV5-1|.|15|TRBJ1-6|.
CASSLETALDSPLHF
TGCGCCAGCAGCTTGGAGACGGCGCTTGATTCACCCCTCCACTTT
>TRBV2|.|15|TRBJ2-2|.
CASSVGSGGTGELFF
TGTGCCAGCAGTGTGGGTAGCGGCGGCACCGGGGAGCTGTTTTTT
>TRBV9|TRBD1|17|TRBJ2-7|few
CASSVTSDRASSYEQYF
TGTGCCAGCAGCGTCACGTCCGACAGGGCGTCCTCCTACGAGCAGTACTTC
>TRBV9|TRBD2|16|TRBJ2-1|.
CASSVTGTSGYNEQFF
TGTGCCAGCAGCGTGACCGGGACTAGCGGTTACAATGAGCAGTTCTTC
>TRBV5-6|.|15|TRBJ2-6|.
CASSIRNSGANVLTF
TGTGCCAGCAGCATCCGTAACTCTGGGGCCAACGTCCTGACTTTC
>TRBV4-1|.|20|TRBJ2-6|.
CASSQDGTTRSFSGANVLTF
TGCGCCAGCAGCCAAGACGGAACTACACGGAGTTTCTCTGGGGCCAACGTCCTGACTTTC
>TRBV7-3|.|14|TRBJ2-2|few
CASSLIPNTGELFF
TGTGCCAGCAGCTTAATCCCGAACACCGGGGAGCTGTTTTTT
>TRBV5-4|.|13|TRBJ2-1|few
CASSLPRYNEQFF
TGTGCCAGCAGCTTACCCAGGTACAATGAGCAGTTCTTC
>TRBV7-2|.|16|TRBJ2-7|few
CASSSSSFVKTYEQYF
TGTGCCAGCAGCTCCTCGAGTTTTGTGAAGACCTACGAGCAGTACTTC
>TRBV7-6|TRBD1|15|TRBJ2-1|few
CASSLVGQGINEQFF
TGTGCCAGCAGCTTAGTGGGACAGGGTATCAATGAGCAGTTCTTC
>TRBV29-1|.|14|TRBJ1-1|few
CSVTVGTANTEAFF
TGCAGCGTTACCGTTGGGACGGCGAACACTGAAGCTTTCTTT
>TRBV7-8|.|14|TRBJ1-3|few
CASSLGFSGNTIYF
TGTGCCAGCAGCTTAGGTTTCTCTGGAAACACCATATATTTT
>TRBV20-1|.|11|TRBJ2-1|few
CSARRRDEQFF
TGCAGTGCTAGGCGGCGGGATGAGCAGTTCTTC
>TRBV18|.|15|TRBJ1-1|few
CASSQNSDLNTEAFF
TGTGCCAGCTCCCAAAACTCGGATCTGAACACTGAAGCTTTCTTT
>TRBV7-9|TRBD1|15|TRBJ2-5|.
CASSFGTGGGETQYF
TGTGCCAGCAGCTTTGGGACAGGAGGAGGGGAGACCCAGTACTTC
>TRBV20-1|.|11|TRBJ2-3|few
CSAERAETQYF
TGCAGTGCCGAGAGGGCAGAGACGCAGTATTTT
>TRBV7-7|.|16|TRBJ2-5|.
CASSLGSGDPGETQYF
TGTGCTAGCAGCTTAGGATCCGGGGATCCTGGAGAGACCCAGTACTTC
>TRBV27|.|14|TRBJ1-5|.
CASSFANSNQPQHF
TGTGCCAGCAGTTTCGCCAATAGCAATCAGCCCCAGCATTTT
>TRBV5-1|.|13|TRBJ2-2|.
CASSFRQNGELFF
TGCGCCAGCAGCTTTAGACAGAACGGGGAGCTGTTTTTT
>TRBV11-1|TRBD1|16|TRBJ1-6|few
CASSSQPGQGVSPLHF
TGTGCCAGCAGCTCCCAACCGGGACAGGGTGTTTCACCCCTCCACTTT
>TRBV23-1|TRBD1|17|TRBJ2-1|few
CASVNCTGTGSYNEQFF
TGCGCCAGCGTAAACTGTACCGGGACAGGGTCCTACAATGAGCAGTTCTTC
>TRBV6-5|.|13|TRBJ2-1|few
CASSRTGRAEQFF
TGTGCCAGCAGTAGGACAGGGAGGGCTGAGCAGTTCTTC
>TRBV7-8|.|16|TRBJ2-7|.
CASSRTSTLTWPEQYF
TGTGCCAGCAGCCGAACCTCGACTCTAACTTGGCCCGAGCAGTACTTC
>TRBV4-2|.|12|TRBJ2-2|few
CASSQDSGELFF
TGTGCCAGCAGCCAAGATTCCGGGGAGCTGTTTTTT
>TRBV2|.|14|TRBJ1-2|.
CASREDLHRYGYTF
TGTGCCAGCAGAGAGGACCTTCATCGCTATGGCTACACCTTC
>TRBV7-9|.|13|TRBJ1-5|.
CASSPDVNQPQHF
TGTGCCAGCAGCCCGGACGTAAATCAGCCCCAGCATTTT
>TRBV29-1|.|13|TRBJ1-2|many
CSAQEPPSYGYTF
TGCAGCGCGCAGGAGCCGCCCTCTTATGGCTACACCTTC
>TRBV25-1|.|13|TRBJ1-5|.
CASSDRKGQPQHF
TGTGCCAGCAGCGACAGGAAAGGTCAGCCCCAGCATTTT
>TRBV11-2|.|16|TRBJ2-3|few
CASSLRQLGSTDTQYF
TGTGCCAGCAGCTTACGCCAGCTCGGGAGCACAGATACGCAGTATTTT
>TRBV4-2|TRBD1|16|TRBJ1-5|few
CASSQAGQGAKQPQHF
TGTGCCAGCAGCCAAGCAGGGCAGGGGGCGAAGCAGCCCCAGCATTTT
>TRBV4-1|.|15|TRBJ2-6|.
CASSQLPAGANVLTF
TGCGCCAGCAGCCAACTTCCTGCTGGGGCCAACGTCCTGACTTTC
>TRBV29-1|TRBD1|14|TRBJ1-4|few
CSVARQGLNEKLFF
TGCAGCGTTGCCAGACAGGGCCTTAATGAAAAACTGTTTTTT
>TRBV28|.|15|TRBJ1-1|.
CASSPRERLNTEAFF
TGTGCCAGCAGCCCGCGGGAGAGATTGAACACTGAAGCTTTCTTT
>TRBV7-2|.|15|TRBJ2-5|few
CASRLRTEPQETQYF
TGTGCCAGCAGACTCCGGACAGAGCCGCAAGAGACCCAGTACTTC
>TRBV27|.|16|TRBJ1-1|.
CASSTTFTGWNTEAFF
TGTGCCAGCAGTACCACCTTTACAGGGTGGAACACTGAAGCTTTCTTT
>TRBV4-3|TRBD1|15|TRBJ1-3|few
CASRETGNTGNTIYF
TGCGCCAGCAGGGAGACAGGGAATACTGGAAACACCATATATTTT
>TRBV7-8|.|17|TRBJ1-6|.
CASSSTRAAAYNSPLHF
TGTGCCAGCAGCTCGACCCGGGCTGCGGCCTATAATTCACCCCTCCACTTT
>TRBV4-1|.|15|TRBJ2-1|few
CASSRSGGAYNEQFF
TGCGCCAGCAGCCGGAGTGGTGGAGCTTACAATGAGCAGTTCTTC
>TRBV5-1|.|11|TRBJ2-5|.
CASSSVETQYF
TGCGCCAGCAGCTCGGTCGAGACCCAGTACTTC
>TRBV30|.|13|TRBJ1-1|.
CAYDRWGNTEAFF
TGTGCGTATGACAGGTGGGGGAACACTGAAGCTTTCTTT
>TRBV11-3|.|14|TRBJ2-3|few
CASSLPAPRNTQYF
TGTGCCAGCAGCTTACCTGCCCCACGGAATACGCAGTATTTT
>TRBV4-2|.|18|TRBJ2-2|few
CASSQDFSGRGVTGELFF
TGTGCCAGCAGCCAAGATTTTTCGGGCAGGGGTGTCACCGGGGAGCTGTTTTTT
>TRBV18|.|12|TRBJ2-3|.
CASSSSTDTQYF
TGTGCCAGCTCATCGAGCACAGATACGCAGTATTTT
>TRBV7-2|.|14|TRBJ2-5|few
CASSLAGLGETQYF
TGTGCCAGCAGCTTAGCGGGCCTCGGGGAGACCCAGTACTTC
>TRBV5-4|.|13|TRBJ1-2|.
CASSTRGAYGYTF
TGTGCCAGCAGCACCCGAGGAGCTTATGGCTACACCTTC
>TRBV5-1|TRBD1|15|TRBJ1-5|.
CASSLGDRSNQPQHF
TGCGCCAGCAGCTTGGGGGACAGGAGCAATCAGCCCCAGCATTTT
>TRBV13|.|14|TRBJ1-2|.
CASSRQQGKHGYTF
TGTGCCAGCAGCCGTCAACAGGGTAAACATGGCTACACCTTC
>TRBV4-1|.|16|TRBJ2-1|.
CASSQGWHVGYNEQFF
TGCGCCAGCAGCCAAGGATGGCATGTAGGGTACAATGAGCAGTTCTTC
>TRBV6-4|.|16|TRBJ2-3|.
CASSDSAGPSTDTQYF
TGTGCCAGCAGTGACTCGGCAGGCCCGAGCACGGATACGCAGTATTTT
>TRBV2|.|12|TRBJ1-1|.
CASRDDRFEAFF
TGTGCCAGCAGGGACGACAGGTTTGAAGCTTTCTTT
>TRBV15|.|14|TRBJ2-5|few
CATSRDRGPETQYF
TGTGCCACCAGCAGAGATCGGGGGCCTGAGACCCAGTACTTC
>TRBV18|.|13|TRBJ2-3|.
CASSPRGRDTQYF
TGTGCCAGCTCACCACGGGGGCGAGATACGCAGTATTTT
>TRBV11-3|TRBD1|14|TRBJ1-4|.
CASSTGTAPEKLFF
TGTGCCAGCAGCACCGGGACAGCTCCTGAAAAACTGTTTTTT